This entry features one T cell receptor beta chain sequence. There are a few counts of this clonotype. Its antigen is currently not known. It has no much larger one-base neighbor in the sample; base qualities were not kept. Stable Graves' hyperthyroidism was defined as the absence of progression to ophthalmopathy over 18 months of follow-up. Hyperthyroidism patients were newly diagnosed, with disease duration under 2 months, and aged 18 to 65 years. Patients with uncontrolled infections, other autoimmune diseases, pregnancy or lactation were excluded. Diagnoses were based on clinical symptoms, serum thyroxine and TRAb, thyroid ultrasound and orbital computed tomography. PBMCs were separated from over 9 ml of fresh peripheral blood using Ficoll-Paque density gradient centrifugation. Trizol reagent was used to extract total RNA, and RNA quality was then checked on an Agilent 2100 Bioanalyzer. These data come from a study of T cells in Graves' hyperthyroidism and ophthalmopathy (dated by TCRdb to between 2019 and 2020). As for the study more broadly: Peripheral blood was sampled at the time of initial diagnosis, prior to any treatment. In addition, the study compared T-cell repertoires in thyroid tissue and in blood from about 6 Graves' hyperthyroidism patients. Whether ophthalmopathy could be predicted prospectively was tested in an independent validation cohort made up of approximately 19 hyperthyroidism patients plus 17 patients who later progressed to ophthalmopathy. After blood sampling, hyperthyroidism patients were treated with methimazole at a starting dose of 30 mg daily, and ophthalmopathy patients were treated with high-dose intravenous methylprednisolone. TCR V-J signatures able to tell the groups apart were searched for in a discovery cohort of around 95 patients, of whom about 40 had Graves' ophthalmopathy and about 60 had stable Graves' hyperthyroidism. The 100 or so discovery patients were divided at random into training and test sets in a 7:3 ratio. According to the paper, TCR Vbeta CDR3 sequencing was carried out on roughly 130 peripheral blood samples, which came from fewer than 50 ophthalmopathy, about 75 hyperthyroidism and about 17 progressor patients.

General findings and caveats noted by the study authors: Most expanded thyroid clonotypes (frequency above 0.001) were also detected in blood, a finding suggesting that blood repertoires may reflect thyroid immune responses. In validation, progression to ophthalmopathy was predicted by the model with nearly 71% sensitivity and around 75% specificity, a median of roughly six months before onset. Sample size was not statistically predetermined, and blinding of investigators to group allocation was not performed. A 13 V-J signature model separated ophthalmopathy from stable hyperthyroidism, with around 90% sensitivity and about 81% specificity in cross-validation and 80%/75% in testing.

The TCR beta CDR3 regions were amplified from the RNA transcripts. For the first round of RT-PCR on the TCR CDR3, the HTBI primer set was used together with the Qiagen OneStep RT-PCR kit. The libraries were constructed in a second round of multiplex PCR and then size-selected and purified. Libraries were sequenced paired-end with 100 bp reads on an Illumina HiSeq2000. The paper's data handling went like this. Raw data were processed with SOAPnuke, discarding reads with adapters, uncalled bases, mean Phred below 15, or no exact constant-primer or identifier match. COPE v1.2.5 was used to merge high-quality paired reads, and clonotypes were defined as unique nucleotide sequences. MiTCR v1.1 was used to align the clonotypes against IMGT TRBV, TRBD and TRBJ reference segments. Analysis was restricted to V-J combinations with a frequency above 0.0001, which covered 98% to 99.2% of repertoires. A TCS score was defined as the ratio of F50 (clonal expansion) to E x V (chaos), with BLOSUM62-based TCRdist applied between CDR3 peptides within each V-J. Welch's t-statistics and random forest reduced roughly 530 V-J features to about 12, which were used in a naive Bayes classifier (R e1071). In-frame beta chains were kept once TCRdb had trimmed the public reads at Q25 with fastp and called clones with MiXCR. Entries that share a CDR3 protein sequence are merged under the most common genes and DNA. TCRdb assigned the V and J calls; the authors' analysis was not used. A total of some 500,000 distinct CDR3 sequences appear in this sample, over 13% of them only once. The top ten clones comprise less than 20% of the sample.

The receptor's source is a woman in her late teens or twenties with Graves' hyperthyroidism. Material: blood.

The CDR3 region: CASSLGRDSSYEQYF. Here is the DNA: TGTGCCAGCAGCTTAGGTCGGGATAGCTCCTACGAGCAGTACTTC. This sequence uses TRBV13 and TRBJ2-7; TRBD2 is perhaps the D gene, given 5 matching bases. The CDR3 runs 15 amino acids, cysteine and phenylalanine included. Left in the record is the CDR3 DNA by itself, 45 bases read in frame from the first base. The germline V gene (reference sequence) gives CDR1 as PRHDT and CDR2 as FYEKMQ. V is pared back by 0 bases and J by 0 bases, with 9 bases lying between the germline termini.